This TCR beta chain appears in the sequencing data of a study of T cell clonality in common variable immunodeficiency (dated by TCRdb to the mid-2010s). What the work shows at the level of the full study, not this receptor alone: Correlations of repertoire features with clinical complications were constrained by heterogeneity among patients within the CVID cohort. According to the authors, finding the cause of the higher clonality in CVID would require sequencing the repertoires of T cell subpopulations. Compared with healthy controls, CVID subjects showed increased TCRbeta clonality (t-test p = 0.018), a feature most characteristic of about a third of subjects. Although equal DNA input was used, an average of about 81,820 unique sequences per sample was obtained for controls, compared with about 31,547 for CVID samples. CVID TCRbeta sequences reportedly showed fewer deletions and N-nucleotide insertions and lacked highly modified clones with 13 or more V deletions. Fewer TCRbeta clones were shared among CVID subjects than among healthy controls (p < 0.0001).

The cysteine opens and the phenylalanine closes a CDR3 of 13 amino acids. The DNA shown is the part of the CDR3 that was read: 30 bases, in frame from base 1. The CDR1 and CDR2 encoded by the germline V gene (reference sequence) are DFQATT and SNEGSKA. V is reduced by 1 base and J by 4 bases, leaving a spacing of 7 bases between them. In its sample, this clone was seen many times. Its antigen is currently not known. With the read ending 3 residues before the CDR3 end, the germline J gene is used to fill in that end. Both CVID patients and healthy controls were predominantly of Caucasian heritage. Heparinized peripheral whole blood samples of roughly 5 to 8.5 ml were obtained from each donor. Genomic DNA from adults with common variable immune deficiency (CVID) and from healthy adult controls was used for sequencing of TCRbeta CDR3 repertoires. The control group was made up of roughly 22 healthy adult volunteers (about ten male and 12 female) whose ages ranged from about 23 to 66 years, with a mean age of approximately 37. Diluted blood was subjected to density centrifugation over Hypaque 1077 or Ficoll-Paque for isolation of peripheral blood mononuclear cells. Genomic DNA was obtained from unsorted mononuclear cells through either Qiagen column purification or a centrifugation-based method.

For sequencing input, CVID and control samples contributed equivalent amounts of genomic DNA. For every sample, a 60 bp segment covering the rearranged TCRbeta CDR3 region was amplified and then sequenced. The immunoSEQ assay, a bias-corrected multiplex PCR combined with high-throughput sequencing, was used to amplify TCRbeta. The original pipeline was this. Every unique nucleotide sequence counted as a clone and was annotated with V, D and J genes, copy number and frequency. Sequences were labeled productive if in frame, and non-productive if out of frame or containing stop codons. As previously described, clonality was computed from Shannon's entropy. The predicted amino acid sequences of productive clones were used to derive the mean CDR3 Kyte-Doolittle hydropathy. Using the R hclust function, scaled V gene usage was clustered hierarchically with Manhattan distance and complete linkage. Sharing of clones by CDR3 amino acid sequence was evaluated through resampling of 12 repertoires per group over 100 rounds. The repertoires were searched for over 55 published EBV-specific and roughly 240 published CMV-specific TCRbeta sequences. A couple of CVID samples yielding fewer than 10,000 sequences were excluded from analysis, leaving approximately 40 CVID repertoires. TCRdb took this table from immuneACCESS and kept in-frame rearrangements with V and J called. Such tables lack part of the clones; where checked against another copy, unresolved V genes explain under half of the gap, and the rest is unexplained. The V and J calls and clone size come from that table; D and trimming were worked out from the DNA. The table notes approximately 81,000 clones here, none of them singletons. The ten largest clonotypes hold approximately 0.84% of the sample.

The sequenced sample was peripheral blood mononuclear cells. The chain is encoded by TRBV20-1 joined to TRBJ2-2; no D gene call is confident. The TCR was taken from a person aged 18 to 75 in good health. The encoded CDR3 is CSARVPGTGELFF. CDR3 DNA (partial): TGCAGTGCTAGAGTCCCGGGCACCGGGGAG.